This TCR beta chain was retrieved from a study of cytotoxic CD8 clonotypes in ibrutinib-treated CLL. General study results and limits: Having risen at ibrutinib response, clonality had fallen back toward baseline by progression.

Here immunoSEQ multiplex PCR was the method, and the copy in TCRdb shows in-frame clones only, minus some. The table lists some 150,000 clones, 60% to 85% of them singletons. Losses at the gene ends were 6 bases for V and 8 bases for J; bases not matched to a gene: 5. This CDR3 region has 14 residues. The germline V gene encodes CDR1 ENHRY and CDR2 SYGVKD. About this clone: Its matching antigen is unknown.

The sequences come from PBMCs, collected after 24 months of ibrutinib treatment. The genes are TRBV10-3 and TRBJ2-1, with 12 bases lining up with TRBD2. The sequence was obtained from a human donor with chronic lymphocytic leukemia. The CDR3 DNA reads as TGTGCCATCAGCGCTAGCGGGAGGGGCGATGAGCAGTTCTTC. Its protein product is CAISASGRGDEQFF.